This is a list of T cell receptor beta chains from one sample in a study of blood T cell repertoires in COVID-19. The assay was immunoSEQ multiplex PCR, and TCRdb's table has in-frame clones only and misses some. This table holds under 450,000 clones, 80% to 90% found once. Sequences were obtained from peripheral blood. These receptors all stem from a woman aged 55 to 70 with COVID-19, enrolled during active disease. CDR3s include the opening cysteine and the closing phenylalanine or tryptophan. A D gene is named only where the DNA matches it firmly. Rows give clone size only sometimes, using once, few, many, or a class for an expanded clone.

CDR3aa,CDR3nt,abundance,v_gene,j_gene,d_gene
CSVEDQRARGNTIYF,TGCAGCGTTGAAGATCAGAGGGCAAGAGGAAACACCATATATTTT,.,TRBV29-1,TRBJ1-3,.
CASSLSPRQGGPHGYTF,TGTGCCAGCAGTTTATCACCCCGCCAGGGGGGTCCTCACGGCTACACCTTC,.,TRBV27,TRBJ1-2,TRBD1
CASSLLDRDYEQYF,TGCGCCAGCAGTCTACTAGACAGGGACTACGAGCAGTACTTC,.,TRBV5-1,TRBJ2-7,TRBD1
CASSQLTPQMGTGLYNEQFF,TGTGCCAGCAGTCAACTCACGCCTCAGATGGGGACAGGGTTGTACAATGAGCAGTTCTTC,.,TRBV6-6,TRBJ2-1,TRBD1
CASSLGGVETGYTF,TGTGCCAGCAGCTTAGGGGGGGTTGAGACTGGCTACACCTTC,medium-sized,TRBV11-2,TRBJ1-2,.
CAWQPLGGRNEKLFF,TGTGCCTGGCAACCCCTGGGGGGAAGGAATGAAAAACTGTTTTTT,.,TRBV30,TRBJ1-4,.
CASSHPGTGSSYNEQFF,TGCGCCAGCAGCCACCCCGGGACAGGGAGCTCCTACAATGAGCAGTTCTTC,once,TRBV4-1,TRBJ2-1,TRBD1
CASSLWQGYTQYF,TGTGCCAGCAGCTTATGGCAGGGATATACGCAGTATTTT,.,TRBV13,TRBJ2-3,.
CASSQGRGIGEKLFF,TGCGCCAGCAGCCAAGGCCGGGGGATAGGGGAAAAACTGTTTTTT,.,TRBV4-3,TRBJ1-4,.
CAWTKGGVATSNQPQHF,TGTGCCTGGACCAAGGGGGGGGTTGCAACTAGCAATCAGCCCCAGCATTTT,.,TRBV30,TRBJ1-5,.
CASSLALRQTWDNQPQHF,TGCGCCAGCAGCTTGGCCCTGAGACAGACTTGGGACAATCAGCCCCAGCATTTT,.,TRBV5-1,TRBJ1-5,.
CASSMTGTNSPLHF,TGTGCCAGCAGCATGACAGGGACGAACTCACCCCTCCACTTT,few,TRBV11-3,TRBJ1-6,TRBD1
CASSPRNTEAFF,TGTGCCAGCAGCCCTCGGAACACTGAAGCTTTCTTT,.,TRBV3-1/TRBV3-2,TRBJ1-1,.
CASSLFGAEAFF,TGTGCCAGCAGCTTATTCGGGGCTGAAGCTTTCTTT,.,TRBV7-9,TRBJ1-1,.
CAWREDSPLGETQYF,TGTGCCTGGAGAGAAGACAGTCCGTTGGGGGAGACCCAGTACTTC,.,TRBV30,TRBJ2-5,.
CASSTPLRVDTQYF,TGTGCCAGCAGCACTCCGCTCCGGGTAGATACGCAGTATTTT,.,TRBV7-6,TRBJ2-3,.
CSVGRTGTGYTF,TGCAGCGTTGGAAGGACAGGGACCGGCTACACCTTC,few,TRBV29-1,TRBJ1-2,TRBD1
CASSLEASTGGETQYF,TGCGCCAGCAGCTTGGAGGCCTCGACCGGGGGTGAGACCCAGTACTTC,.,TRBV5-1,TRBJ2-5,.
CSVEGTAPGLVYGYTF,TGCAGCGTTGAAGGGACAGCCCCCGGGTTGGTCTATGGCTACACCTTC,.,TRBV29-1,TRBJ1-2,.
CSVAGDYGYTF,TGCAGCGTTGCCGGGGACTATGGCTACACCTTC,.,TRBV29-1,TRBJ1-2,.
CASSQGTGTDTQYF,TGCGCCAGCAGCCAAGGCACAGGGACAGATACGCAGTATTTT,once,TRBV4-1,TRBJ2-3,.
CASSSGQGGYTEAFF,TGTGCCAGCAGTTCCGGACAGGGGGGTTACACTGAAGCTTTCTTT,once,TRBV27,TRBJ1-1,TRBD1
CSDPNEPGQGNGYTF,TGCAGCGACCCTAATGAGCCCGGACAGGGCAACGGCTACACCTTC,.,TRBV29-1,TRBJ1-2,TRBD1
CASSSTGGSYEQYF,TGTGCCAGCAGCTCGACAGGGGGCTCCTACGAGCAGTACTTC,.,TRBV5-4,TRBJ2-7,TRBD1
CASSQGDRGSANYGYTF,TGCGCCAGCAGCCAAGGGGACAGGGGAAGCGCTAACTATGGCTACACCTTC,.,TRBV4-1,TRBJ1-2,TRBD1
CASTPRAGSYGYTF,TGTGCCAGCACCCCACGGGCGGGGAGCTATGGCTACACCTTC,.,TRBV6-6,TRBJ1-2,.
CSANRVNTGELFF,TGCAGCGCCAACAGGGTTAACACCGGGGAGCTGTTTTTT,.,TRBV29-1,TRBJ2-2,.
CASSLAGDEQFF,TGTGCCAGCAGCTTGGCCGGGGATGAGCAGTTCTTC,.,TRBV5-6,TRBJ2-1,.
CAAFFWTVGRDYGYTF,TGTGCCGCGTTTTTTTGGACAGTTGGAAGGGACTATGGCTACACCTTC,.,TRBV30,TRBJ1-2,.
CASSYQQDTEAFF,TGTGCCAGCAGTTACCAACAGGACACTGAAGCTTTCTTT,.,TRBV7-3,TRBJ1-1,.
CASSDYVQGNQPQHF,TGTGCCAGCAGTGATTATGTTCAGGGGAATCAGCCCCAGCATTTT,.,TRBV6-1,TRBJ1-5,.
CASSEATGGEAFF,TGTGCCAGCAGTGAAGCGACAGGGGGTGAAGCTTTCTTT,.,TRBV2,TRBJ1-1,TRBD1
CASSVEGTGLQDTQYF,TGTGCCAGCAGCGTAGAAGGGACAGGGTTGCAAGATACGCAGTATTTT,.,TRBV9,TRBJ2-3,TRBD1
CAISDRQGTQPQHF,TGTGCCATCAGTGACCGACAGGGGACTCAGCCCCAGCATTTT,.,TRBV10-3,TRBJ1-5,TRBD1
CASSLETGLFQGMNTEAFF,TGTGCCAGCAGCTTGGAGACAGGACTCTTCCAAGGCATGAACACTGAAGCTTTCTTT,once,TRBV5-6,TRBJ1-1,.
CASSFRQGRGGYTF,TGTGCCAGCAGCTTTCGACAGGGCCGAGGAGGCTACACCTTC,.,TRBV5-4,TRBJ1-2,TRBD1
CASSLASIMNTEAFF,TGTGCCAGCAGCTTAGCAAGCATCATGAACACTGAAGCTTTCTTT,.,TRBV7-2,TRBJ1-1,.
CASSPRTYEQYF,TGTGCCAGCAGCCCGAGGACCTACGAGCAGTACTTC,.,TRBV12-3/TRBV12-4,TRBJ2-7,.
CASSEASIGQGYGYTF,TGTGCCAGCAGTGAAGCTTCGATTGGGCAGGGCTATGGCTACACCTTC,.,TRBV2,TRBJ1-2,.
CAWSRWTSGRTDTQYF,TGTGCCTGGAGTCGCTGGACTAGCGGGCGCACAGATACGCAGTATTTT,few,TRBV30,TRBJ2-3,TRBD2
CASSITGIAFF,TGTGCCAGTAGTATTACAGGGATCGCTTTCTTT,once,TRBV19,TRBJ1-1,.
CARSLFCANPLLYGYTF,TGTGCCAGAAGCTTGTTTTGCGCGAACCCTCTCTTATATGGCTACACCTTC,few,TRBV5-3,TRBJ1-2,.
CASSSGLAGFQETQYF,TGTGCCAGCAGTTCCGGACTAGCGGGGTTTCAAGAGACCCAGTACTTC,.,TRBV2,TRBJ2-5,TRBD2
CASTSLGSGGSYEQYF,TGTGCCAGCACCTCCCTCGGGTCAGGGGGCTCCTACGAGCAGTACTTC,.,TRBV27,TRBJ2-7,TRBD1
CASSGGTAGETQYF,TGTGCCAGCAGTGGAGGGACAGCAGGAGAGACCCAGTACTTC,.,TRBV2,TRBJ2-5,TRBD1
CASMIRGMGTDTQYF,TGTGCCAGTATGATCAGGGGGATGGGCACAGATACGCAGTATTTT,.,TRBV19,TRBJ2-3,TRBD1
CASSSTSGGADTQYF,TGTGCCAGCAGCTCGACTAGCGGGGGGGCTGATACGCAGTATTTT,.,TRBV9,TRBJ2-3,TRBD2
CASSKFDGVDSPLHF,TGTGCCAGCAGCAAATTTGACGGAGTAGATTCACCCCTCCACTTT,.,TRBV21-1,TRBJ1-6,.
CASSVGTLGWGVETQYF,TGTGCCAGCAGCGTAGGAACGCTTGGCTGGGGAGTGGAGACCCAGTACTTC,.,TRBV9,TRBJ2-5,.
CASSPGLATNEQFF,TGTGCCAGCAGCCCCGGACTAGCGACGAATGAGCAGTTCTTC,.,TRBV14,TRBJ2-1,TRBD2
CASSLGGRGGSNEKLFF,TGCGCCAGCAGTTTGGGGGGGCGCGGCGGGTCCAATGAAAAACTGTTTTTT,.,TRBV5-1,TRBJ1-4,.
CASSLAGSGIQYF,TGTGCCAGCAGCTTAGCAGGGTCTGGCATTCAGTACTTC,.,TRBV11-2,TRBJ2-4,.
CASSSGLTQDTQYF,TGTGCCAGCAGTTCAGGCTTGACACAAGATACGCAGTATTTT,.,TRBV6-6,TRBJ2-3,.